The 30 T cell receptor beta chains given below trace back to one sample, sequenced in a study of blood T cell repertoires in COVID-19. Repertoires were generated with immunoSEQ multiplex PCR, while TCRdb's copy carries only in-frame clones and drops some. The data contain 150,000 to 200,000 clones, 84% of them singletons. Sequenced input: peripheral blood. The receptors were sampled from a woman of 80 years or more with acute or convalescent COVID-19.

This sequence joins TRBV7-2 and TRBJ2-1, with D maybe TRBD2 (5 bases). Germline CDR1 is SGHTA and CDR2 is FQGNSA. This CDR3 contains 14 residues. Trimming took off 5 bases at V and 2 bases at J, with 10 bases between the two ends. The CDR3 sequence is CASSKTGTYNEQFF. CDR3 DNA: TGTGCCAGCAGCAAGACCGGGACCTACAATGAGCAGTTCTTC.

This clone was seen only a few times. The V and J genes are TRBV7-6 and TRBJ1-6; unclear D gene. The CDR3 has 15 residues. Germline values: CDR1 SGHVS, CDR2 FNYEAQ. V shed 4 bases and J shed 7 bases, with 14 bases lying between them. CDR3 protein: CASSSSGSRNSPLHF. The CDR3 region has the DNA TGTGCCAGCAGCTCCTCGGGGAGCCGAAATTCACCCCTCCACTTT.

The chain employs TRBV5-5 and TRBJ1-2; 7 bases line up with TRBD1. With 3 bases clipped from V and 8 bases from J, the junction kept 13 bases outside the gene matches. This CDR3 is 15 amino acids long. Germline CDR1 is SGHKS and CDR2 is YYEKEE (reference sequence). CDR3 bases: TGTGCCAGCAGCTCCGACAGGGCGAATCGAGAGGGCTACACCTTC. This encodes CASSSDRANREGYTF.

The chain recombines TRBV6-1 with TRBJ2-7, with 10 bases aligning to TRBD2. V trimming: 1 base; J trimming: 2 bases; junction bases outside the gene matches: 5. The CDR3 consists of 16 residues. Germline loops: CDR1 MNHNS, CDR2 SASEGT. Here the CDR3 reads CASSEELAGLTYEQYF. CDR3 nucleotides: TGTGCCAGCAGTGAAGAACTAGCGGGACTCACCTACGAGCAGTACTTC.

A note on this clone: The sample has other DNA sequences that encode this CDR3 too. The chain has TRBV18 and TRBJ2-1; D call uncertain. This CDR3 contains 13 residues. The germline V gene encodes CDR1 KGHSH and CDR2 LQKENI. With 3 bases removed from V and 3 bases from J, the gap between germline ends came to 6 bases. CDR3 sequence reads: CASSPPLYNEQFF. The DNA for the CDR3 is TGTGCCAGCTCACCTCCTCTCTACAATGAGCAGTTCTTC.

CDR3 nucleotides: TGTGCCAGCTCACCTACAGGGGGCGAAAACATTCAGTACTTC. Translation: CASSPTGGENIQYF. V usage is TRBV18 and J usage is TRBJ2-4, with TRBD1 identical over 9 bases. V shed 3 bases and J 5 bases; nucleotides not matched to a gene: 2. The CDR3 sequence is 14 residues long. From germline, CDR1 is KGHSH and CDR2 LQKENI.

The rearrangement uses TRBV15 and TRBJ2-1, with 13 bases matching TRBD2. Germline V gene sequence: CDR1 LNHNV, CDR2 YYDKDF (reference sequence). The CDR3 contains 18 residues. V gave up 5 bases and J gave up 6 bases; unmatched junction bases: 13. The CDR3: CATSHRGTSGRARNEQFF. The DNA for the CDR3 is TGTGCCACCAGCCACCGCGGAACTAGCGGGAGGGCTCGCAATGAGCAGTTCTTC.

This clone was observed once. CDR3 region: CASSVEAQGNTEAFF. The CDR3 DNA reads TGTGCCAGCAGCGTAGAGGCTCAGGGAAACACTGAAGCTTTCTTT. V is TRBV9 and J is TRBJ1-1; TRBD1 is a possible D gene (5 bases). Deletions cut 0 bases from V and 2 bases from J, with 11 bases between. The V gene's germline CDR1 is SGDLS and CDR2 YYNGEE. CDR3 length: 15 amino acids.

This rearrangement joins TRBV10-3 to TRBJ2-3; TRBD2 aligns across 11 bases. The CDR3 sequence is 18 residues long. Germline values: CDR1 ENHRY, CDR2 SYGVKD. V lost 3 bases, J lost 4 bases, and 12 bases stayed unmatched. In DNA form, the CDR3 reads TGTGCCATCAGTGAAGGTTTTGGACTAGCGGGCGGGGCAGATACGCAGTATTTT. This encodes CAISEGFGLAGGADTQYF.

A few counts support this clone. The chain joins TRBV28 to TRBJ2-1, with 10 bases lining up with TRBD2. The germline gives CDR1 MDHEN, CDR2 SYDVKM. The trim removed 5 bases at V and 0 bases at J, leaving 19 bases unmatched. The CDR3 totals 21 residues. For the CDR3, the DNA is TGTGCCAGCAGTCTCCACGCTCTAGCGGGAGCCAAGAAGAGCTCCTACAATGAGCAGTTCTTC. Its translation is CASSLHALAGAKKSSYNEQFF.

The gene calls are TRBV5-8 and TRBJ1-1; no clear D gene. The CDR3 totals 12 residues. The V and J ends lost 0 bases and 6 bases respectively, with 6 bases between them. Germline CDR1 SGHTS, CDR2 YDEGEE. The CDR3: CASSLDLSEAFF. The CDR3 DNA follows: TGTGCCAGCAGCTTGGATTTATCTGAAGCTTTCTTT.

The genes are TRBV2 and TRBJ2-7; D may be TRBD1 (6 bases). Germline CDR1 SNHLY, CDR2 FYNNEI. The CDR3 loop spans 14 amino acids. The ends were cut back, 2 bases at V and 2 bases at J, with 10 bases in the middle. In DNA form, the CDR3 reads TGTGCCAGCAGTGAATGGGACACCCCCTACGAGCAGTACTTC. Translated: CASSEWDTPYEQYF.

The CDR3 bases are TGTGCCAGCAGCTTAACAGGGACGGGGGGCACTGAAGCTTTCTTT. It is translated as CASSLTGTGGTEAFF. The chain joins TRBV7-2 to TRBJ1-1; D might be TRBD1 (6 bases). The CDR3 sequence is 15 residues long. The V gene's germline CDR1 is SGHTA and CDR2 FQGNSA. V lost 2 bases and J lost 4, with 14 bases in between.

The chain couples TRBV6-2 or TRBV6-3 to TRBJ1-4; D might be TRBD1 (6 bases). The CDR3 contains 15 residues. Trimming took 2 bases from V and 0 from J, leaving 7 bases between them. Germline CDR1 MNHEY, CDR2 SVGEGT. CDR3 in amino acids: CASSYGTTTNEKLFF. The CDR3 DNA sequence: TGTGCCAGCAGTTACGGGACAACAACTAATGAAAAACTGTTTTTT.

This clone appeared a few times. This rearrangement joins TRBV3-1 (or the pseudogene TRBV3-2) to TRBJ1-1; TRBD1 is a possible D gene (5 bases). The CDR3 has 13 residues. Germline CDR1 is LGHDT and CDR2 is YNNKEL (reference sequence). V lost 6 bases and J lost 3, with 11 bases in between. The CDR3, as DNA: TGTGCCAGCAGTCTTGGGGGGGACACTGAAGCTTTCTTT. Its protein product is CASSLGGDTEAFF.

The V and J genes are TRBV9 and TRBJ1-1; weak D call: TRBD1 (5 bases). Trimming took off 0 bases at V and 4 bases at J, with 7 bases between the two ends. Germline V gene lookup returns CDR1 SGDLS and CDR2 YYNGEE. The CDR3 is made up of 13 amino acids. The CDR3 DNA follows: TGTGCCAGCAGCGTAGTGCAGGGCACTGAAGCTTTCTTT. Amino acids: CASSVVQGTEAFF. Variable domain in full (rest from reference TRBV9 and TRBJ1-1): DSGVTQTPKHLITATGQRVTLRCSPRSGDLSVYWYQQSLDQGLQFLIQYYNGEERAKGNILERFSAQQFPDLHSELNLSSLELGDSALYFCASSVVQGTEAFFGQGTRLTVV.

The chain links TRBV11-2 to TRBJ1-1; unclear D gene. Trimming shortened V by 1 base and J by 3 bases, and 9 bases separated the two germline ends. In germline, CDR1 is SGHAT, CDR2 FQNNGV. This CDR3 has 14 amino acids. The CDR3: CASSLVRGDTEAFF. CDR3 bases: TGTGCCAGCAGCTTAGTTCGCGGAGACACTGAAGCTTTCTTT.

This clone has a single count. The genes are TRBV18 and TRBJ2-2, with D possibly matching TRBD1 (5 bases). Germline assignment: CDR1 KGHSH and CDR2 LQKENI. Trimming cost V 3 bases and J 3 bases, with 11 bases left between them. The CDR3 spans 15 residues. The CDR3 reads CASSPARADTGELFF. The CDR3 region has the DNA TGTGCCAGCTCACCGGCCAGGGCCGACACCGGGGAGCTGTTTTTT. Variable domain in full (rest from reference TRBV18 and TRBJ2-2): NAGVMQNPRHLVRRRGQEARLRCSPMKGHSHVYWYRQLPEEGLKFMVYLQKENIIDESGMPKERFSAEFPKEGPSILRIQQVVRGDSAAYFCASSPARADTGELFFGEGSRLTVL.

The V call is TRBV6-2 or TRBV6-3, the J call TRBJ1-1; D remains ambiguous. V was clipped by 5 bases and J by 1 base, with 11 bases between them. The CDR3 runs to 14 residues. CDR1 is MNHEY, CDR2 SVGEGT, per germline. CDR3 residues: CASSLTPENTEAFF. The CDR3 bases are TGTGCCAGCAGTCTGACTCCCGAGAACACTGAAGCTTTCTTT.

The genes are TRBV29-1 and TRBJ2-2; TRBD1 matches 9 bases. Trimming at V came to 7 bases and at J to 6 bases, leaving 12 bases not matched to a gene. Germline values: CDR1 SQVTM, CDR2 ANQGSEA. The CDR3 has 15 amino acids. The CDR3 protein is CSATGTGIVPGELFF. The CDR3 nucleotides are TGCAGCGCGACCGGGACAGGGATTGTTCCCGGGGAGCTGTTTTTT.

This clone was seen once. V is TRBV3-1 (or the pseudogene TRBV3-2) and J is TRBJ2-1, with a tentative D call TRBD2 (7 bases). The V gene lost 8 bases and the J gene lost 4 bases, with 12 bases spanning the gap. The CDR3 is 13 residues long. Germline-derived CDR1 and CDR2 are LGHDT and YNNKEL (reference sequence). The CDR3 DNA reads as TGTGCCAGCTGGGGGGGGGCTTACAATGAGCAGTTCTTC. This translates into CASWGGAYNEQFF.

Details on this clone: At one boundary the junction diverges from the germline segment, which might be a read error. The chain has TRBV3-1 (or the pseudogene TRBV3-2) and TRBJ2-2; D gene ambiguous. Germline V gene lookup returns CDR1 LGHDT and CDR2 YNNKEL (reference sequence). The CDR3 is 14 residues long. This CDR3 reads CASTQSPGTGELFF. CDR3 sequence (DNA): TGTGCCAGCACCCAAAGCCCGGGTACCGGGGAGCTGTTTTTT.

The chain joins TRBV6-1 to TRBJ1-5; no firm D call. Germline CDR1 MNHNS, CDR2 SASEGT. The CDR3 has 17 residues. V lost 6 bases to trimming and J lost 3 bases, with 21 bases between them. CDR3 nucleotide sequence: TGTGCCAGCAGCGAATCGCACCTCTCTAACCCCAATCAGCCCCAGCATTTT. Translation: CASSESHLSNPNQPQHF.

Here the CDR3 reads CASSDPTPLQETQYF. CDR3 bases: TGTGCCAGCAGTGACCCAACACCTCTCCAAGAGACCCAGTACTTC. The rearrangement uses TRBV6-4 and TRBJ2-5; unclear D gene. Germline values: CDR1 MRHNA, CDR2 SNTAGT. With 2 bases removed from V and 1 base from J, the gap between germline ends came to 11 bases. The CDR3 length is 15 residues.

CDR3 region: CASSSVRGALYEQYF. The CDR3 DNA is TGTGCCAGCAGCTCCGTACGGGGGGCCTTATACGAGCAGTACTTC. This chain connects TRBV11-2 to TRBJ2-7; TRBD2 might be the D (7 bases). The V and J ends lost 4 bases and 4 bases respectively, with 17 bases between them. Germline V lookup: CDR1 SGHAT, CDR2 FQNNGV. CDR3 length equals 15 residues.

The V call is TRBV6-5, the J call TRBJ2-2; possible D gene TRBD2, 6 bases. Per germline, CDR1 MNHEY and CDR2 SVGAGI. Trimming stripped 2 bases from V and 5 bases from J, with 15 bases between. The CDR3 consists of 16 residues. This chain's CDR3 is CASSYLASSGTGELFF. Here the CDR3 DNA reads TGTGCCAGCAGTTACCTAGCGTCCTCCGGAACCGGGGAGCTGTTTTTT.

This clone was observed a few times. The chain has TRBV4-1 and TRBJ2-3; no firm D call. Germline V gives CDR1 MGHRA, CDR2 YSYEKL. The V end lost 1 base, the J end lost 0 bases, and 14 bases lay between the germline ends. This CDR3 spans 17 amino acids. CDR3 amino acids: CASSQGPAGGSTDTQYF. The CDR3 DNA is TGCGCCAGCAGCCAAGGCCCAGCCGGCGGTAGCACAGATACGCAGTATTTT.

The gene calls are TRBV19 and TRBJ2-1; 7 nucleotides match TRBD1. J lost 12 bases, V lost 3 bases, and 8 bases had no gene match. The CDR3 extends over 13 amino acids. CDR1 is LNHDA, CDR2 SQIVND, per germline (reference sequence). CDR3 nucleotide sequence: TGTGCCAGTAGTATCGGGACAGATCGACCGCAGTTCTTC. Its protein product is CASSIGTDRPQFF.

This sequence joins TRBV6-1 and TRBJ1-2, with D unclear. Germline V gene data show CDR1 as MNHNS and CDR2 as SASEGT. The V end lost 2 bases, the J end lost 2 bases, and 9 bases lay between the germline ends. The CDR3 runs to 14 residues. For the CDR3, the DNA is TGTGCCAGCAGTGAACTGGGCCAGAACTATGGCTACACCTTC. Translating gives CASSELGQNYGYTF.

This rearrangement joins TRBV19 to TRBJ2-5; D possibly corresponds to TRBD1 (5 bases). The CDR3 length is 16 residues. Germline V CDR1 and CDR2: LNHDA, SQIVND (reference sequence). The V and J ends lost 6 bases and 1 base respectively, with 18 bases between them. The CDR3 DNA follows: TGTGCCAGTAGCAACGCCCTCACAGGTTTCCAAGAGACCCAGTACTTC. Translation gives CASSNALTGFQETQYF.